Listed below are T cell receptor beta chains from one sample, sequenced in a study of control samples from healthy donors and cancer patients. The data were produced by immunoSEQ multiplex PCR, yet TCRdb's version contains in-frame clones alone and is incomplete. The sample yields some 120,000 clones, 88% seen once. Sequenced material: blood. The receptors stem from a woman aged 70-85 years in good health. Both conserved end residues are part of each CDR3. Each record gives: clone size, V gene, D gene, J gene, CDR3 protein, CDR3 DNA. The D gene is left open where the match is weak. Size is omitted from some rows. Given values are once, few, many or a class for expanded clones.

NA	TRBV7-8	NA	TRBJ2-5	CASSLGGTQETQYF	TGTGCCAGCAGCTTAGGGGGAACCCAAGAGACCCAGTACTTC
NA	TRBV6-6	NA	TRBJ2-7	CASTRPGLAYEQYF	TGTGCCAGCACCAGACCCGGTCTTGCCTACGAGCAGTACTTC
NA	TRBV24-1	NA	TRBJ2-3	CATGADLTDTQYF	TGTGCCACCGGGGCGGATCTCACAGATACGCAGTATTTT
NA	TRBV6-6	NA	TRBJ1-3	CASSPLAGRRGNTIYF	TGTGCCAGCAGCCCTCTGGCAGGGAGGAGGGGAAACACCATATATTTT
NA	TRBV27	TRBD2	TRBJ2-1	CASSATSGGPGVYSEQFF	TGTGCCAGCAGCGCGACTAGCGGGGGACCCGGGGTCTACAGTGAGCAGTTCTTC
NA	TRBV7-6	TRBD1	TRBJ2-7	CASSGDRGYEQYF	TGTGCCAGCAGCGGGGACAGGGGTTACGAGCAGTACTTC
NA	TRBV6-1	NA	TRBJ1-5	CASSERGYSNQPQHF	TGTGCCAGCAGTGAAAGGGGATATAGCAATCAGCCCCAGCATTTT
NA	TRBV5-1	NA	TRBJ2-2	CASSLDPLPPGGELFF	TGCGCCAGCAGCTTGGACCCCCTCCCCCCTGGCGGGGAGCTGTTTTTT
NA	TRBV27	NA	TRBJ2-7	CASGFSRAEQYF	TGTGCCAGCGGGTTTAGTCGGGCCGAGCAGTACTTC
NA	TRBV2	TRBD1	TRBJ1-3	CASRPAGTGVINTIYF	TGTGCCAGCAGACCCGCAGGGACAGGGGTTATAAACACCATATATTTT
NA	TRBV12-3/TRBV12-4	NA	TRBJ2-5	CASSLAGFETQYF	TGTGCCAGCAGTTTAGCAGGGTTTGAGACCCAGTACTTC
NA	TRBV12-1	NA	TRBJ2-3	CASSSRATTDTQYF	TGTGCCAGCAGCTCCCGGGCCACCACAGATACGCAGTATTTT
NA	TRBV6-5	NA	TRBJ1-5	CASSYLGVHQPQHF	TGTGCCAGCAGTTACCTTGGGGTCCATCAGCCCCAGCATTTT
NA	TRBV6-5	NA	TRBJ1-1	CASFRNTEAFF	TGTGCCAGCTTCAGGAACACTGAAGCTTTCTTT
NA	TRBV3-1/TRBV3-2	NA	TRBJ1-6	CASSQVPNSPLHF	TGTGCCAGCAGCCAAGTCCCTAATTCACCCCTCCACTTT
NA	TRBV19	NA	TRBJ1-4	CASSSYGGDEKLFF	TGTGCCAGTAGTAGTTACGGAGGTGATGAAAAACTGTTTTTT
NA	TRBV4-3	NA	TRBJ2-7	CASSPGPRRGEQYF	TGCGCCAGCAGCCCGGGACCCCGAAGGGGGGAGCAGTACTTC
NA	TRBV19	NA	TRBJ2-5	CASSMDGRRVAQYF	TGTGCCAGTAGTATGGACGGACGAAGAGTGGCCCAGTACTTC
NA	TRBV6-5	TRBD1	TRBJ2-7	CASSYLQGVGEQYF	TGTGCCAGCAGTTACCTACAGGGGGTGGGTGAGCAGTACTTC
NA	TRBV15	NA	TRBJ2-4	CATSRDRFADIQYF	TGTGCCACCAGCAGAGATCGGTTCGCGGACATTCAGTACTTC
NA	TRBV11-2	TRBD1	TRBJ1-4	CASMRQGLFGEKLFF	TGTGCCAGCATGCGACAGGGATTATTCGGCGAAAAACTGTTTTTT
NA	TRBV2	NA	TRBJ2-3	CASREGRVDTQYF	TGTGCCAGCAGGGAAGGCCGGGTAGATACGCAGTATTTT
NA	TRBV10-3	TRBD2	TRBJ2-5	CAIHPVERGNQETQYF	TGTGCCATCCACCCGGTCGAGCGGGGGAACCAAGAGACCCAGTACTTC
NA	TRBV2	TRBD1	TRBJ1-5	CASSQDRGGNQPQHF	TGTGCCAGCAGTCAGGACAGGGGCGGCAATCAGCCCCAGCATTTT
NA	TRBV5-6	NA	TRBJ1-5	CASHRDGKSYGNQPQHF	TGTGCCAGCCACCGGGACGGAAAAAGTTATGGCAATCAGCCCCAGCATTTT
NA	TRBV10-3	TRBD2	TRBJ2-3	CAISEGVAGGPDTQYF	TGTGCCATCAGTGAAGGCGTAGCGGGGGGTCCAGATACGCAGTATTTT
NA	TRBV29-1	NA	TRBJ1-2	CSVARDGYTF	TGCAGCGTTGCCCGGGATGGCTACACCTTC
NA	TRBV9	NA	TRBJ2-7	CASSVARQNLYEQYF	TGTGCCAGCAGCGTAGCCCGACAGAACCTCTACGAGCAGTACTTC
NA	TRBV4-2	TRBD1	TRBJ2-5	CASSQLGTGGPETQYF	TGTGCCAGCAGCCAACTCGGGACAGGGGGCCCAGAGACCCAGTACTTC
NA	TRBV29-1	NA	TRBJ2-5	CSVEGAGTQETQYF	TGCAGCGTTGAAGGGGCGGGGACTCAGGAGACCCAGTACTTC
NA	TRBV4-3	NA	TRBJ2-3	CASSQDQGLATQYF	TGCGCCAGCAGCCAAGATCAGGGGCTAGCTACGCAGTATTTT
few	TRBV11-2	TRBD2	TRBJ2-7	CASSFSGGTSYEQYF	TGTGCCAGCAGCTTCAGCGGGGGAACCTCCTACGAGCAGTACTTC
once	TRBV4-1	NA	TRBJ2-5	CASSQGPGGETQYF	TGCGCCAGCAGCCAAGGGCCTGGGGGAGAGACCCAGTACTTC
NA	TRBV5-1	NA	TRBJ1-5	CASSYDSNQPQHF	TGCGCCAGCAGTTACGATAGCAATCAGCCCCAGCATTTT
NA	TRBV24-1	TRBD1	TRBJ2-1	CATSESGTGTLYNEQFF	TGTGCCACCAGTGAATCCGGGACAGGGACGTTGTACAATGAGCAGTTCTTC
NA	TRBV10-3	NA	TRBJ2-3	CAIARTDITDTQYF	TGTGCCATCGCCAGGACGGACATCACAGATACGCAGTATTTT
NA	TRBV9	NA	TRBJ1-4	CASSVTGTNEKLFF	TGTGCCAGCAGCGTAACGGGAACTAATGAAAAACTGTTTTTT
NA	TRBV4-1	NA	TRBJ1-5	CASSHVEPGPPKAQHF	TGCGCCAGCAGCCACGTAGAACCGGGACCGCCTAAGGCCCAGCATTTT
NA	TRBV3-1/TRBV3-2	NA	TRBJ2-2	CASSQVDANTGELFF	TGTGCCAGCAGCCAAGTGGACGCGAACACCGGGGAGCTGTTTTTT
NA	TRBV5-1	NA	TRBJ2-7	CASGEANRVHEQYF	TGCGCCAGCGGAGAAGCCAACAGGGTCCACGAGCAGTACTTC
NA	TRBV18	TRBD1	TRBJ1-2	CASSPGTGDNYGYTF	TGTGCCAGCTCACCAGGGACAGGGGACAACTATGGCTACACCTTC
once	TRBV2	TRBD1	TRBJ1-1	CASSEGTGKTEAFF	TGTGCCAGCAGTGAAGGGACAGGGAAGACTGAAGCTTTCTTT
NA	TRBV27	NA	TRBJ2-3	CASSLSAGAEDTQYF	TGTGCCAGCAGTTTATCTGCGGGGGCGGAAGATACGCAGTATTTT
NA	TRBV7-2	NA	TRBJ1-5	CASSFTGAHQPQHF	TGTGCCAGCAGCTTTACCGGGGCCCATCAGCCCCAGCATTTT
NA	TRBV15	NA	TRBJ1-4	CATSREGGRTNEKLFF	TGTGCCACCAGCAGAGAGGGGGGGAGGACTAATGAAAAACTGTTTTTT
NA	TRBV6-6	TRBD1	TRBJ1-6	CASSYFMDRGSPLHF	TGTGCCAGCAGTTACTTTATGGACAGGGGATCACCCCTCCACTTT
NA	TRBV3-1/TRBV3-2	TRBD2	TRBJ2-4	CASSQGLAGDIQYF	TGTGCCAGCAGCCAGGGACTAGCGGGGGACATTCAGTACTTC
NA	TRBV6-5	TRBD1	TRBJ2-5	CASSPTGGRGTQYF	TGTGCCAGCAGCCCCACAGGGGGGAGAGGGACCCAGTACTTC
NA	TRBV7-9	NA	TRBJ2-2	CASSFANTGELFF	TGTGCCAGCTCCTTCGCGAACACCGGGGAGCTGTTTTTT
NA	TRBV20-1	NA	TRBJ1-1	CSASRGLDTEAFF	TGCAGTGCTAGTAGGGGGTTGGACACTGAAGCTTTCTTT
NA	TRBV5-1	TRBD1	TRBJ2-5	CASSPRSRTGQETQYF	TGCGCCAGCAGCCCAAGATCCCGGACAGGACAAGAGACCCAGTACTTC
few	TRBV27	TRBD1	TRBJ1-1	CASSPRTGVVTEAFF	TGTGCCAGCAGTCCACGGACAGGGGTAGTCACTGAAGCTTTCTTT
NA	TRBV29-1	NA	TRBJ1-2	CSVDPQRTGGYGYTF	TGCAGCGTTGACCCCCAACGAACAGGTGGATATGGCTACACCTTC
NA	TRBV24-1	NA	TRBJ1-2	CATSDHDPNGYTF	TGTGCCACCAGTGACCACGACCCTAATGGCTACACCTTC